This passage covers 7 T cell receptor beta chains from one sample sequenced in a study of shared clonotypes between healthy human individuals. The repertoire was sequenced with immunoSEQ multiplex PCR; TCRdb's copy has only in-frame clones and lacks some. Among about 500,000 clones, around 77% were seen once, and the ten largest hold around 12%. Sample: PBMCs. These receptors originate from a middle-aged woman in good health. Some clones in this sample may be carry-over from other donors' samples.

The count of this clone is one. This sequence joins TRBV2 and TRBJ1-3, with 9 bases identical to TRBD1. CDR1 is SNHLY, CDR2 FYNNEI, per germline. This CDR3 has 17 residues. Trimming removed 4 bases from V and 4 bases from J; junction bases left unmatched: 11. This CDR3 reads CASSGPGQGFKGNTIYF. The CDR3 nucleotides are TGTGCCAGCAGTGGGCCGGGACAGGGTTTCAAAGGAAACACCATATATTTT.

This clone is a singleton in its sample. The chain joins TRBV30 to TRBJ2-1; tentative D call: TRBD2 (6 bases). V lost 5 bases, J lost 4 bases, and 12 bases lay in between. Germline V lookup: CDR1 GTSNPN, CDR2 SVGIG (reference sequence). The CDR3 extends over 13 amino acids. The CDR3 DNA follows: TGTGCCTGGGCCCCGGGACTGTACAATGAGCAGTTCTTC. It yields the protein CAWAPGLYNEQFF. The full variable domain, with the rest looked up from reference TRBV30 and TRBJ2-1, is SQTIHQWPATLVQPVGSPLSLECTVEGTSNPNLYWYRQAAGRGLQLLFYSVGIGQISSEVPQNLSASRPQDRQFILSSKKLLLSDSGFYLCAWAPGLYNEQFFGPGTRLTVL.

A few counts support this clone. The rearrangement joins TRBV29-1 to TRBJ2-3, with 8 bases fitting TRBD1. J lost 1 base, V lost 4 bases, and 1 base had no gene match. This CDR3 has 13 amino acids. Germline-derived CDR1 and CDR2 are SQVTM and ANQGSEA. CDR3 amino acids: CSVGTGRTDTQYF. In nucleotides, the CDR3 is TGCAGCGTTGGGACAGGGCGCACAGATACGCAGTATTTT.

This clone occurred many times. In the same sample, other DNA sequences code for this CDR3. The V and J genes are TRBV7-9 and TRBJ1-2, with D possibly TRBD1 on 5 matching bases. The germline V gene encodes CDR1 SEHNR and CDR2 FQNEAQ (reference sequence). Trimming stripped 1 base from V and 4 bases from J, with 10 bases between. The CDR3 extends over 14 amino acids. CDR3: CASSLGVGGYGYTF. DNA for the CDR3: TGTGCCAGCAGCTTAGGGGTTGGGGGCTATGGCTACACCTTC.

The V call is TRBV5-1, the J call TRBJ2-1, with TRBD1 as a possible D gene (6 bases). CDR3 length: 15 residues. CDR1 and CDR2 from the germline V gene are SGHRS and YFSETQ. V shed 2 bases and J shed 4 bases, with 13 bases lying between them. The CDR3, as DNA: TGCGCCAGCAGCTTTGACAGGCCAACGTACAATGAGCAGTTCTTC. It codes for CASSFDRPTYNEQFF.

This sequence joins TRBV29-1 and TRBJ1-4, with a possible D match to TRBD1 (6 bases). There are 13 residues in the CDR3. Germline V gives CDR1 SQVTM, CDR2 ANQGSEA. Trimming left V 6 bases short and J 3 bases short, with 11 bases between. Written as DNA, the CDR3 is TGCAGCGTAAGACAGGCCCCTAATGAAAAACTGTTTTTT. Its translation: CSVRQAPNEKLFF.

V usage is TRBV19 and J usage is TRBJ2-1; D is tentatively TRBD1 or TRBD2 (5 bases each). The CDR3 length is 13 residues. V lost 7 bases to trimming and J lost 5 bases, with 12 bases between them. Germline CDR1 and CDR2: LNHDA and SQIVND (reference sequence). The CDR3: CASKQRDHNEQFF. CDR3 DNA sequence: TGTGCCAGTAAGCAGAGGGACCACAATGAGCAGTTCTTC.